This T cell receptor (beta chain) came from a study of T cells after somatic rescue of genetic block. This CDR3 comprises 13 residues. Germline V CDR1 and CDR2: MNHNY, SVGAGI (reference sequence). The V segment lost 5 bases and the J segment 8 bases; nucleotides outside the gene matches: 6. Method: immunoSEQ multiplex PCR; TCRdb's copy keeps in-frame clones and lacks some. The top ten clones hold roughly 19% of a sample with 10,000 to 15,000 clones, over 60% of them seen once. The chain joins TRBV6-6 to TRBJ1-1, with TRBD1 matching 9 bases. The TCR sequence derives from a boy younger than 18. The sequencing sample was made of peripheral blood mononuclear cells (PBMCs). CDR3 loop: CASSRRDRAEAFF. The CDR3 DNA reads TGTGCCAGCAGTCGCCGGGACAGGGCCGAAGCTTTCTTT.